The clone carrying this T cell receptor beta chain was counted only a few times. The entry originates in a study of response to subunit inactivated influenza vaccine. V lost 4 bases to trimming and J lost 0 bases, with 10 bases between them. The CDR3 has 14 residues. CDR1 MNHEY and CDR2 SMNVEV come from the germline V gene (reference sequence). TCRdb reanalysed the RT-PCR reads using MiXCR and keeps one entry per CDR3 protein. The top ten clones hold 9.5% to 12% of a sample with about 570,000 distinct CDR3 sequences, roughly 12% of them seen once. These data are also associated with another study on T cells expressing NK-cell markers. That work adds: A 5'RACE template switching approach incorporating UMIs was used to make TCR beta cDNA. These clonotypes, the leaders elsewhere, also led the CD3+CD56-NKG2C+ fraction in a few donors. Uncertainty persisted over the HCMV specificity of expanded NKG2C+ T cell clones.

The TCR originated in a man aged 50-59 years who received an inactivated influenza vaccine. The chain links TRBV27 to TRBJ2-7; a possible D gene is TRBD2 (5 bases). The source material was PBMCs from blood, sampled on the day of vaccination. The CDR3 protein is CASSWKRSSYEQYF. CDR3 DNA: TGTGCCAGCAGTTGGAAGCGGTCCTCCTACGAGCAGTACTTC.